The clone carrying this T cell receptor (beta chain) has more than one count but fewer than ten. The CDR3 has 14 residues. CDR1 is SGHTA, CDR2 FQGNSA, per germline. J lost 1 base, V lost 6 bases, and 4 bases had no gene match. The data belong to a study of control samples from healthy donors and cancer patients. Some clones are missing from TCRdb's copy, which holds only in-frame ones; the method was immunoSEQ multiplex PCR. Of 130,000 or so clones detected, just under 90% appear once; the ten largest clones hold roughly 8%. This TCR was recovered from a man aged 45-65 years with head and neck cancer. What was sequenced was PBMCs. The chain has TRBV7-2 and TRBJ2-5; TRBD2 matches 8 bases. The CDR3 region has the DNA TGTGCCAGCAGTTATAGCGGGGCCCAAGAGACCCAGTACTTC. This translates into CASSYSGAQETQYF.